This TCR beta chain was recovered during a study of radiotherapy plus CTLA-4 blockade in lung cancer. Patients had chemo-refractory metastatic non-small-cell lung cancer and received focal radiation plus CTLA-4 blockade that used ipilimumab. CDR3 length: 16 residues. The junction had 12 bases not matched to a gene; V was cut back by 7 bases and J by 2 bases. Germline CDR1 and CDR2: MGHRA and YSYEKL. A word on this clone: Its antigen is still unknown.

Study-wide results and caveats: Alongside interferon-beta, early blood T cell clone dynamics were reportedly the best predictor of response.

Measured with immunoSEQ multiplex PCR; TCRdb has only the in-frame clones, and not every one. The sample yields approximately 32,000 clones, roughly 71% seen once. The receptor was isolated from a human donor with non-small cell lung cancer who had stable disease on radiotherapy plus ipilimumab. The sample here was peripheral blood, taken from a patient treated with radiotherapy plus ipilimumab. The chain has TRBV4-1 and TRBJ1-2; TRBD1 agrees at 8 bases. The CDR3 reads CASTQTPGQANYGYTF. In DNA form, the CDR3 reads TGCGCCAGCACGCAGACTCCGGGACAGGCGAACTATGGCTACACCTTC.